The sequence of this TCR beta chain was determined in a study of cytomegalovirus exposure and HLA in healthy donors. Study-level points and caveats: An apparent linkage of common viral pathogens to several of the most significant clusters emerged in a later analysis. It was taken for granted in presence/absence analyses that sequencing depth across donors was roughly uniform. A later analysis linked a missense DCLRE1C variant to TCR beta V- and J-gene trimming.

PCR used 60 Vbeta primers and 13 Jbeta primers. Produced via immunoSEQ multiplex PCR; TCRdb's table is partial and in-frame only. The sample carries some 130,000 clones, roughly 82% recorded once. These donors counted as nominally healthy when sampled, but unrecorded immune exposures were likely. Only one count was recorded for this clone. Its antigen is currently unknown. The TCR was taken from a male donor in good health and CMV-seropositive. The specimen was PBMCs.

This CDR3 is CASSPGHYNEKLFF. The CDR3 region has the DNA TGTGCCAGCAGCCCGGGACATTACAATGAAAAACTGTTTTTT. The genes are TRBV5-4 and TRBJ1-4; possibly TRBD1 for D (6 bases). This CDR3 comprises 14 residues. V was cut by 4 bases and J by 5 bases, with 12 bases left in between. Germline loops: CDR1 SGHNT, CDR2 YYREEE (reference sequence).